The present T cell receptor beta chain was sequenced within a study of T cell clonotyping in hematopoietic cell transplantation (dated by TCRdb to the early 2020s). Describing the broader study: Recipient samples taken before transplant were obtained following cytoreduction. The study collected 135 blood samples from 35 to 45 consecutive transplant recipients and their related donors. Recruitment of patients was conducted between 2015 and January 2017, and follow-up was continued until late 2020 or death.

At the junction V is shortened by 8 bases and J by 8 bases, with 18 bases in between. The germline V gene specifies SQVTM as CDR1 and ANQGSEA as CDR2. Its CDR3 holds 12 amino acids, cysteine through phenylalanine. Only the CDR3 DNA stays, 36 bases, in frame from base 1. The research as a whole found: Inverse Simpson Index values from donors and from recipients before transplant predicted broader TCR repertoire diversity after transplant. After transplant, TCR diversity in recipients dropped, and pathologically expanded clonotypes increased progressively from day 30 to day 180. The sample size was limited, and because cells were not sorted, the contributions of CD4 and CD8 repertoires could not be separated. Only a small fraction of recipient repertoires overlapped donor repertoires, with over 97% appearing de novo at the given depth.

The immunoSEQ assay, a bias-controlled multiplex PCR using V- and J-specific primers, was used to amplify TCR beta CDR3 regions from genomic DNA. In a second PCR step, the CDR3 amplicons were tagged with a proprietary barcode plus Illumina adapter sequences. An Illumina MiSeq instrument was used to sequence the CDR3 libraries. Per the source publication's procedure: Export and quality control were done with immunoSEQ Analyzer 3.0, while downstream analyses used R Bioconductor and Immunarch. Only productive rearrangements in the normalized downsampled data set went into calculating the repertoire metrics. Pathologically expanded clonotypes were defined as those larger than 5 templates in the normalized cohort. The Inverse Simpson Index was used to measure repertoire diversity. The non-normalized data set was used for CMV-specificity analyses so that all clonotypes could be captured. As stored in TCRdb, this immuneACCESS dataset retains in-frame rearrangements with V and J assigned. A fraction of the clones does not appear; measured against another copy, unresolved V genes explain less than half of the discrepancy, and the remainder lacks a known reason. The V and J calls and the clone size are those of that table, but D and trimming were determined from the DNA. This sample comprises about 80,000 clones, 90% to 97% of them detected only once. Roughly 1.8% of the sample is in the top ten clones.

This clone was detected only once. Its antigen specificity is not known. Base qualities are not recorded, but no much larger clone differs from it by a single base. Read against the paper, the sample's time point label means: recipient sample about 28 days before transplant, after cytoreduction. Recipient blood was collected about 28 days before transplant and at days 30, 100 and 180 after transplant. Using Nuclei Lysis Solution, genomic DNA was extracted from unfractionated peripheral blood mononuclear cells that were either fresh or cryopreserved. This sequence uses TRBV29-1 and TRBJ1-1; TRBD1 could be the D gene, as 5 bases match. The clonotype originates from a woman aged 50 to 60 with acute myeloid leukemia. Some clones in this sample may be carry-over from other donors' samples. Source: peripheral blood mononuclear cells, taken before stem cell transplant. The bases read TGCAGCCCTCGGGGGGGTGAGGAGGAAGCTTTCTTT. Translated, it gives CSPRGGEEEAFF.